This is a list of T cell receptor beta chains from one sample in a study of blood T cells in healthy people across ages. Via MiXCR, TCRdb re-called the 5' RACE reads, giving one row per CDR3 protein. The table has 450,000 to 700,000 distinct CDR3 sequences, roughly 28% seen once. The sample was blood. These receptors were collected from a woman in her 70s in good health. The conserved cysteine and the conserved F or W are not part of the CDR3 here.

V gene,CDR3 protein
TRBV24-1,ATTSGTGSTDTQY
TRBV12-3/TRBV12-4,ASNLGGETDTQY
TRBV29-1,SVERRGGDTQY
TRBV29-1,SVGLGGSGANVLT
TRBV2,ASSEESSGVTQY
TRBV29-1,SGYGTGVDGYT
TRBV28,ASSLQGAEETQY
TRBV5-5,ASSFGTGGDTQY
TRBV9,ASSVGTPETQY
TRBV5-1,ASSLSEGGVHEQF